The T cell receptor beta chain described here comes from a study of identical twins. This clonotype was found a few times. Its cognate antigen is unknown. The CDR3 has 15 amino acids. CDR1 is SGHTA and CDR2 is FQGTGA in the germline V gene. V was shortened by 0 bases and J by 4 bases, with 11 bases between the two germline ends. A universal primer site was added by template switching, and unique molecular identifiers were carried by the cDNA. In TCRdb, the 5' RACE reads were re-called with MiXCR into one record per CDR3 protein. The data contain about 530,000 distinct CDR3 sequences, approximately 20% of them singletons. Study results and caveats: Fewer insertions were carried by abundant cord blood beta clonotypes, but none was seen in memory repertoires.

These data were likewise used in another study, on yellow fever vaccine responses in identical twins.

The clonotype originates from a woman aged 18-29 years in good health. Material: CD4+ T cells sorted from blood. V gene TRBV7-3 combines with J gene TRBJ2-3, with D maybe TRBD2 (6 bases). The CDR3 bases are TGTGCCAGCAGCTTAACCGGCCAGCGGGCAGATACGCAGTATTTT. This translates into CASSLTGQRADTQYF.